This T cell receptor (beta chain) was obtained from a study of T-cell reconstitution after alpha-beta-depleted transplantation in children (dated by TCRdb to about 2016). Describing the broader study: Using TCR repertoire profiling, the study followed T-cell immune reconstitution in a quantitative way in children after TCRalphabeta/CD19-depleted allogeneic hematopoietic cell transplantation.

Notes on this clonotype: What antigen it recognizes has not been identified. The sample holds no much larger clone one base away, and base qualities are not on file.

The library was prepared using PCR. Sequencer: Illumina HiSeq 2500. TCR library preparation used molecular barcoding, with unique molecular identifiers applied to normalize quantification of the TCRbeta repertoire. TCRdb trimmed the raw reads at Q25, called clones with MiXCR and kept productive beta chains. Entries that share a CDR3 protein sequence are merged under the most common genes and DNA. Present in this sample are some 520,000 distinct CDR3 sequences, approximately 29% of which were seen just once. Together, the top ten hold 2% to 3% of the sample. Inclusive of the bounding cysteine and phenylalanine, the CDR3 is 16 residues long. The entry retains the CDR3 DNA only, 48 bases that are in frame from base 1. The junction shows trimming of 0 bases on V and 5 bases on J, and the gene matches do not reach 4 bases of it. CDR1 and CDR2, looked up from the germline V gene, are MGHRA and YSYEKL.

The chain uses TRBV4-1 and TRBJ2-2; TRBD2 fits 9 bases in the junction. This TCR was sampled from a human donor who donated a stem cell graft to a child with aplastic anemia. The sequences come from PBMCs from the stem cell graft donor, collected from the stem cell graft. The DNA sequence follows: TGCGCCAGCAGCCAAGAAGCGGGAGGCCCGACCGGGGAGCTGTTTTTT. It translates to CASSQEAGGPTGELFF.